The 3 T cell receptor beta chains reported below all come from one sample, sequenced in a study of molecular identifiers for immune sequencing clone quantification. TCRdb analysed the PCR reads with MiXCR anew, one entry per CDR3 protein. The sample consists of approximately 630,000 distinct CDR3 sequences, 25% of them appearing once. The sequenced material came from naive CD8+ T cells from blood, with Jurkat cell RNA spiked in. Specified subset: FACS-sorted CD8+CD4-CCR7+CD45RA+ naive T cells. Every receptor here comes from a human donor in good health. Some libraries in this study had Jurkat cell RNA spiked in.

Many counts were recorded for this clonotype. The CDR3 sequence is CASSFLQGSDTQYF. As DNA, the CDR3 is TGTGCCAGCAGCTTCTTACAGGGCTCAGATACGCAGTATTTT. The chain joins TRBV11-2 to TRBJ2-3, with D maybe TRBD1 (6 bases). The V end lost 3 bases, the J end lost 4 bases, and 11 bases lay between the germline ends. The CDR3 runs to 14 residues. Germline CDR1 SGHAT, CDR2 FQNNGV.

The rearrangement joins TRBV6-6 to TRBJ2-3, with a tentative D call TRBD2 (6 bases). This CDR3 has 15 residues. Trimming took 2 bases from V and 1 from J, leaving 10 bases between them. From germline, CDR1 is MNHNY and CDR2 SVGAGI (reference sequence). Here the CDR3 reads CASSYTPGGTDTQYF. CDR3 coding DNA: TGTGCCAGCAGTTACACCCCGGGGGGCACAGATACGCAGTATTTT.

This clonotype was found many times. This chain connects TRBV5-1 to TRBJ1-1; maybe TRBD1 (5 bases). Looked up from germline, CDR1 is SGHRS and CDR2 is YFSETQ. Trimming shortened V by 2 bases and J by 0 bases, and 14 bases separated the two germline ends. The CDR3 contains 16 residues. The CDR3 sequence: CASSLEGLHMNTEAFF. Here the CDR3 DNA reads TGCGCCAGCAGCTTAGAGGGACTCCACATGAACACTGAAGCTTTCTTT. The whole variable domain, filled in from reference TRBV5-1 and TRBJ1-1, reads KAGVTQTPRYLIKTRGQQVTLSCSPISGHRSVSWYQQTPGQGLQFLFEYFSETQRNKGNFPGRFSGRQFSNSRSEMNVSTLELGDSALYLCASSLEGLHMNTEAFFGQGTRLTVV.